This T cell receptor beta chain was retrieved from a study of breast tumors, draining lymph nodes, adjacent tissues. Points from the study as a whole: Tumor TCR diversity was below lymph nodes but above nontumor tissue. Most tumor T cells seemingly derive from lymph node, then expand in tumor. Compared with basal-like, luminal-like tumors shared significantly more repertoire with nontumor tissue.

Germline CDR1 GTSNPN, CDR2 SVGIG (reference sequence). V dropped 0 bases and J dropped 4 bases, with 9 bases sitting between them. This CDR3 spans 14 amino acids. In its sample, this clonotype was seen many times. Its specificity is not known. Axillary draining lymph nodes of breast cancer patients supplied the node samples. A single record per CDR3 protein comes from TCRdb applying MiXCR to the multiplex PCR reads. The sample lists 150,000 to 200,000 distinct CDR3 sequences, approximately 33% seen once, with over 3.5% in the top ten. This sequence was found in a female donor with breast cancer. Some clones in this sample may be carry-over from other donors' samples. The chain employs TRBV30 and TRBJ2-2; D tentatively fits TRBD1 or TRBD2 (5 bases each). Source material: axillary lymph node tissue. DNA of the CDR3: TGTGCCTGGAGTGTCACCGGGGCCACCGGGGAGCTGTTTTTT. This gives the protein CAWSVTGATGELFF.